Below are 32 T cell receptor beta chains sequenced from a single sample in a study of blood T cell repertoires in COVID-19. Clones were sequenced by immunoSEQ multiplex PCR, and TCRdb holds only the in-frame ones, with some missing. Among about 330,000 clones, about 90% were seen once, and the ten largest hold under 6%. The sample taken for sequencing was PBMCs or T cells enriched from blood (not recorded which). These receptors came from a man younger than 40 who had recovered from COVID-19.

The chain has TRBV18 and TRBJ1-1; 8 bases map to TRBD1. CDR1 and CDR2 from the germline V gene are KGHSH and LQKENI. V was clipped by 3 bases and J by 1 base; unmatched bases: 4. The length of the CDR3 is 15 residues. The CDR3 region is CASSPTGTGNTEAFF. As DNA, the CDR3 is TGTGCCAGCTCACCCACCGGGACAGGGAACACTGAAGCTTTCTTT.

The chain employs TRBV27 and TRBJ1-6; D is undetermined. V shed 3 bases and J shed 0 bases, with 9 bases lying between them. CDR1 is MNHEY, CDR2 SMNVEV, per germline (reference sequence). This CDR3 comprises 16 residues. CDR3 bases: TGTGCCAGCAGTTTCAGACAAAGCTCCTATAATTCACCCCTCCACTTT. This encodes CASSFRQSSYNSPLHF.

CDR3 bases: TGTGCCAGCAGCCCTCGACAGGGATGGACACCCCTCCACTTT. Its translation is CASSPRQGWTPLHF. The chain carries TRBV11-2 and TRBJ1-6; 7 bases map to TRBD1. This CDR3 has 14 residues. The germline V gene encodes CDR1 SGHAT and CDR2 FQNNGV. V lost 5 bases and J lost 11; bases outside the gene matches: 9. Based on the CDR3 plus reference TRBV11-2 and TRBJ1-6, the full variable domain is EAGVAQSPRYKIIEKRQSVAFWCNPISGHATLYWYQQILGQGPKLLIQFQNNGVVDDSQLPKDRFSAERLKGVDSTLKIQPAKLEDSAVYLCASSPRQGWTPLHFGNGTRLTVT.

The chain is built from TRBV10-3 and TRBJ2-3; TRBD2 agrees at 9 bases. The CDR3 sequence is 17 residues long. V lost 2 bases, J lost 4 bases, and 10 bases stayed unmatched. From germline, CDR1 is ENHRY and CDR2 SYGVKD. As DNA, the CDR3 is TGTGCCATCAGTGAGGGAGCGGGGGGTTTTAAGGCAGATACGCAGTATTTT. Protein product: CAISEGAGGFKADTQYF.

This chain links TRBV5-1 with TRBJ2-1, with TRBD1 as a possible D gene (5 bases). Germline V gene data show CDR1 as SGHRS and CDR2 as YFSETQ. Trimming stripped 5 bases from V and 4 bases from J, with 22 bases between. The CDR3 covers 17 residues. The CDR3 DNA reads TGCGCCAGCAGATTTACTACCGACAGCCTACTTTACAATGAGCAGTTCTTC. It encodes CASRFTTDSLLYNEQFF.

The chain employs TRBV10-3 and TRBJ2-2; 10 bases are a match to TRBD1. Germline CDR1 reads ENHRY; CDR2 reads SYGVKD. The CDR3 is 16 amino acids. The V gene end was trimmed by 3 bases and the J gene end by 5 bases; junction bases not matched to a gene: 6. The CDR3: CAISERGTGVTGELFF. The CDR3 bases are TGTGCCATCAGTGAACGGGGGACAGGGGTGACCGGGGAGCTGTTTTTT.

The chain links TRBV11-2 to TRBJ1-6; 7 bases agree with TRBD1. The CDR3 runs 15 residues. V was pared by 6 bases and J by 5 bases, with 7 bases of the junction left unmatched. CDR1 is SGHAT and CDR2 is FQNNGV in the germline V gene. The CDR3 region is CASRPYGTDNSPLHF. CDR3 in DNA: TGTGCCAGCAGGCCCTATGGGACAGATAATTCACCCCTCCACTTT.

This sequence joins TRBV11-2 and TRBJ1-1; no definite D call. Trimming shortened V by 1 base and J by 1 base, and 10 bases separated the two germline ends. Germline lookup yields CDR1 SGHAT and CDR2 FQNNGV. This CDR3 has 15 residues. CDR3 residues: CASSLVGSENTEAFF. The CDR3 DNA sequence: TGTGCCAGCAGCTTAGTGGGCAGTGAGAACACTGAAGCTTTCTTT.

The chain uses TRBV3-1 (or the pseudogene TRBV3-2) and TRBJ1-6; D gene unclear. Trimming removed 4 bases from V and 2 bases from J, with 9 bases in between. The CDR3 spans 15 residues. Germline CDR1 is LGHDT and CDR2 is YNNKEL (reference sequence). In DNA, the CDR3 is TGTGCCAGCAGCCTCAGGCAGGCCTATAATTCACCCCTCCACTTT. Translated: CASSLRQAYNSPLHF.

The genes are TRBV6-5 and TRBJ1-2; 7 bases are a match to TRBD1. The CDR3 spans 15 residues. With 5 bases clipped from V and 2 bases from J, the junction kept 8 bases outside the gene matches. The V gene's germline CDR1 is MNHEY and CDR2 SVGAGI. The chain's CDR3 is CASSPSRGSNYGYTF. In DNA, the CDR3 is TGTGCCAGCAGTCCCTCCAGGGGGTCAAACTATGGCTACACCTTC.

The rearrangement links TRBV5-6 to TRBJ2-3; 8 bases are shared with TRBD2. The germline V gene encodes CDR1 SGHDT and CDR2 YYEEEE. After removal of 0 bases from V and 5 bases from J, the junction contained 5 bases not matched to a gene. The CDR3 length is 15 residues. As DNA, the CDR3 is TGTGCCAGCAGCTTGGGACTAGCGCGCCGAGATACGCAGTATTTT. This gives the protein CASSLGLARRDTQYF.

This clone was counted a single time. V and J are TRBV3-1 (or the pseudogene TRBV3-2) and TRBJ2-4; D uncertain. The V end was cut by 0 bases, the J end by 1 base, with 10 bases between. CDR1 is LGHDT, CDR2 YNNKEL, per germline (reference sequence). This CDR3 has 16 amino acids. CDR3 DNA: TGTGCCAGCAGCCAAGACCCCGACTTGGCCAAAAACATTCAGTACTTC. Protein: CASSQDPDLAKNIQYF.

The chain employs TRBV5-1 and TRBJ2-3, with TRBD2 matching over 8 bases. The CDR3 is made up of 15 amino acids. Germline values: CDR1 SGHRS, CDR2 YFSETQ. J lost 2 bases, V lost 2 bases, and 4 bases had no gene match. CDR3 in DNA: TGCGCCAGCAGCTTTAGCGGGGCCCTCACAGATACGCAGTATTTT. Translation gives CASSFSGALTDTQYF.

The rearrangement uses TRBV9 and TRBJ2-3; possible D gene TRBD1, 5 bases. CDR3 length equals 14 residues. Trimming pared 3 bases from V and 4 bases from J, leaving 12 bases between. Germline V gene sequence: CDR1 SGDLS, CDR2 YYNGEE. The CDR3 sequence: CASSGVSGSDTQYF. The CDR3 region has the DNA TGTGCCAGCAGCGGCGTATCAGGGTCAGATACGCAGTATTTT.

The genes are TRBV6-5 and TRBJ1-5; TRBD1 matches at 7 bases. The CDR3 consists of 14 residues. V lost 6 bases and J lost 2; bases outside the gene matches: 4. The germline V gene encodes CDR1 MNHEY and CDR2 SVGAGI. CDR3 region: CASRTGQRNQPQHF. CDR3 DNA: TGTGCCAGCAGGACAGGGCAGCGCAATCAGCCCCAGCATTTT.

CDR3 protein: CASSFRDRGYGYTF. For the CDR3, the DNA is TGTGCCAGCAGTTTTCGGGACAGGGGCTATGGCTACACCTTC. The chain employs TRBV28 and TRBJ1-2, with 10 bases aligning to TRBD1. V gave up 3 bases and J gave up 4 bases; unmatched junction bases: 2. This CDR3 region has 14 residues. Germline CDR1 MDHEN, CDR2 SYDVKM.

The chain recombines TRBV18 with TRBJ1-2; D possibly corresponds to TRBD1 (5 bases). Germline V gives CDR1 KGHSH, CDR2 LQKENI. The V end lost 2 bases, the J end lost 8 bases, and 12 bases lay between the germline ends. The CDR3 totals 13 residues. The chain's CDR3 is CASSPNAQEGYTF. DNA for the CDR3: TGTGCCAGCTCACCAAACGCACAGGAAGGCTACACCTTC. The full variable domain, with the rest looked up from reference TRBV18 and TRBJ1-2, is NAGVMQNPRHLVRRRGQEARLRCSPMKGHSHVYWYRQLPEEGLKFMVYLQKENIIDESGMPKERFSAEFPKEGPSILRIQQVVRGDSAAYFCASSPNAQEGYTFGSGTRLTVV.

The chain couples TRBV5-1 to TRBJ2-7; TRBD1 matches at 7 bases. CDR1 is SGHRS, CDR2 YFSETQ, per germline. The length of the CDR3 is 15 residues. The ends lost 4 bases at V and 4 bases at J; junction bases unmatched: 11. The DNA of the CDR3 is TGCGCCAGCAGCCCGGGACAGAAGCGAGTTTACGAGCAGTACTTC. Its translation is CASSPGQKRVYEQYF.

The rearrangement joins TRBV29-1 to TRBJ2-5; 7 positions match TRBD1. Germline V gene lookup returns CDR1 SQVTM and CDR2 ANQGSEA. The CDR3 is made up of 13 amino acids. The ends lost 7 bases at V and 4 bases at J; junction bases unmatched: 9. The CDR3 DNA is TGCAGCGCCACACAGGGGATGGGAGAGACCCAGTACTTC. This encodes CSATQGMGETQYF.

The chain is built from TRBV29-1 and TRBJ2-3; 12 nucleotides align to TRBD2. CDR1 and CDR2 from the germline V gene are SQVTM and ANQGSEA. The CDR3 consists of 16 residues. V shed 3 bases and J 0 bases; nucleotides not matched to a gene: 4. CDR3 nucleotide sequence: TGCAGCGTTGAGGGGACTAGCGGGTTTAGCACAGATACGCAGTATTTT. Translating gives CSVEGTSGFSTDTQYF.

V and J are TRBV2 and TRBJ1-6, with TRBD1 identical over 7 bases. V was pared by 6 bases and J by 6 bases, with 11 bases of the junction left unmatched. CDR3 length: 16 residues. Germline CDR1 is SNHLY and CDR2 is FYNNEI. The CDR3: CASRGDRDTLNSPLHF. CDR3 DNA: TGTGCCAGCAGAGGGGACAGAGACACCCTTAATTCACCCCTCCACTTT.

This chain joins TRBV3-1 (or the pseudogene TRBV3-2) and TRBJ2-2; D is undetermined. Germline assignment: CDR1 LGHDT and CDR2 YNNKEL (reference sequence). This CDR3 is built from 13 residues. The V end lost 3 bases, the J end lost 7 bases, and 9 bases lay between the germline ends. The DNA for the CDR3 is TGTGCCAGCAGCCAGCCGCTCGGCGGGGAGCTGTTTTTT. Its translation is CASSQPLGGELFF.

This clone was picked up one time. The rearrangement uses TRBV19 and TRBJ2-7; 11 bases map to TRBD2. Germline V gene sequence: CDR1 LNHDA, CDR2 SQIVND (reference sequence). CDR3 length equals 15 residues. The trim removed 5 bases at V and 6 bases at J, leaving 9 bases unmatched. DNA for the CDR3: TGTGCCAGTAGTTCCGAGACTAGCGGGGAAAGCGAGCAGTACTTC. Translation: CASSSETSGESEQYF.

CDR3 sequence: CASSIRQTNTEAFF. CDR3 bases: TGTGCCAGTAGTATACGACAGACGAACACTGAAGCTTTCTTT. This chain joins TRBV19 and TRBJ1-1, with D perhaps matching TRBD1 (5 bases). The CDR3 is 14 residues long. Germline V CDR1 and CDR2: LNHDA, SQIVND (reference sequence). V was clipped by 2 bases and J by 1 base, with 8 bases between them.

To note about this clone: Other DNA variants within this sample encode the same CDR3. V and J are TRBV5-8 and TRBJ1-4; 8 bases agree with TRBD1. The germline V gene encodes CDR1 SGHTS and CDR2 YDEGEE. V lost 2 bases, J lost 8 bases, and 2 bases stayed unmatched. This CDR3 is 13 amino acids long. The CDR3 sequence is CASSLNRGEKLFF. The DNA of the CDR3 is TGTGCCAGCAGCTTAAACAGGGGGGAAAAACTGTTTTTT.

The chain carries TRBV9 and TRBJ2-7; weak D call: TRBD1 (6 bases). The CDR3 contains 14 residues. Trimming shortened V by 4 bases and J by 3 bases, and 14 bases separated the two germline ends. CDR1 and CDR2 (germline): SGDLS, YYNGEE. Here the CDR3 reads CASSFQGWGYEQYF. The CDR3 coding sequence is TGTGCCAGCAGCTTTCAGGGGTGGGGCTACGAGCAGTACTTC. The variable domain in full, completed from reference TRBV9 and TRBJ2-7, reads DSGVTQTPKHLITATGQRVTLRCSPRSGDLSVYWYQQSLDQGLQFLIQYYNGEERAKGNILERFSAQQFPDLHSELNLSSLELGDSALYFCASSFQGWGYEQYFGPGTRLTVT.

The V call is TRBV24-1, the J call TRBJ1-6; 9 bases are a match to TRBD1. Germline V CDR1 and CDR2: KGHDR, SFDVKD. The trim removed 3 bases at V and 1 base at J, leaving 18 bases unmatched. There are 22 residues in the CDR3. CDR3 in amino acids: CATSDPQTWTGAACSYNSPLHF. For the CDR3, the DNA is TGTGCCACCAGTGATCCTCAAACCTGGACAGGGGCGGCTTGTTCCTATAATTCACCCCTCCACTTT.

The J gene is TRBJ2-5, the V gene TRBV5-1; 9 nucleotides line up with TRBD2. Looked up from germline, CDR1 is SGHRS and CDR2 is YFSETQ. The trim removed 0 bases at V and 1 base at J, leaving 4 bases unmatched. The CDR3 sequence is 16 residues long. The CDR3 reads CASSLVSGGLQETQYF. DNA for the CDR3: TGCGCCAGCAGCTTGGTTAGCGGGGGCCTCCAAGAGACCCAGTACTTC. The variable domain in full, with the rest retrieved from reference TRBV5-1 and TRBJ2-5, is KAGVTQTPRYLIKTRGQQVTLSCSPISGHRSVSWYQQTPGQGLQFLFEYFSETQRNKGNFPGRFSGRQFSNSRSEMNVSTLELGDSALYLCASSLVSGGLQETQYFGPGTRLLVL.

The rearrangement joins TRBV24-1 to TRBJ2-1, with TRBD1 matching over 10 bases. Germline-derived CDR1 and CDR2 are KGHDR and SFDVKD. This CDR3 has 17 residues. J gave up 4 bases and V 0 bases, and 5 bases lay outside the gene matches. The CDR3 is CATSDLRGDRGYNEQFF. CDR3 bases: TGTGCCACCAGTGATTTGCGGGGGGACAGGGGTTACAATGAGCAGTTCTTC.

DNA of the CDR3: TGTGCCAGCAGTTCGACCCATGACAGTAACTATGGCTACACCTTC. Translation gives CASSSTHDSNYGYTF. The J gene is TRBJ1-2, the V gene TRBV28, with a possible D match to TRBD1 (5 bases). Trimming stripped 4 bases from V and 1 base from J, with 13 bases between. The CDR3 contains 15 residues. Germline CDR1 reads MDHEN; CDR2 reads SYDVKM.

The rearrangement joins TRBV27 to TRBJ1-5; 7 bases match TRBD1. V shed 5 bases, J shed 8 bases, and the junction held 9 bases outside the gene matches. Germline CDR1 and CDR2: MNHEY and SMNVEV (reference sequence). CDR3 length equals 14 residues. The CDR3 sequence is CASSKDREVEPQHF. The CDR3, as DNA: TGTGCCAGCAGTAAAGACAGGGAGGTGGAGCCCCAGCATTTT.

V is TRBV19 and J is TRBJ1-6; 8 bases are a match to TRBD1. Germline V lookup: CDR1 LNHDA, CDR2 SQIVND (reference sequence). V was clipped by 11 bases and J by 9 bases; unmatched bases: 9. The CDR3 extends over 13 amino acids. For the CDR3, the DNA is TGTGCCGGCGGGACAGGTCAACGTTCACCCCTCCACTTT. It encodes CAGGTGQRSPLHF.